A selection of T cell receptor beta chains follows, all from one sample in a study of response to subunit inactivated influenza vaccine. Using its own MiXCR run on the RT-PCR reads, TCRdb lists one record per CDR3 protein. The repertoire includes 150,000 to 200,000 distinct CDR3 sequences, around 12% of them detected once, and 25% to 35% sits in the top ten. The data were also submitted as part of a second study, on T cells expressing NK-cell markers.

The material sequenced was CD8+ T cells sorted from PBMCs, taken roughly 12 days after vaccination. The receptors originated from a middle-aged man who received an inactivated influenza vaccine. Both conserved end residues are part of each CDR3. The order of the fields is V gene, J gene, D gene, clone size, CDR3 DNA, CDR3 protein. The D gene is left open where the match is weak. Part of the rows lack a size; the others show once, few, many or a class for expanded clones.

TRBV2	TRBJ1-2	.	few	TGTGCCAGCAGTGATCTTGGGCAAGAAGGCTACACCTTC	CASSDLGQEGYTF
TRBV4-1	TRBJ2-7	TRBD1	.	TGCGCCAGCAGTTCTCGGACAGGGAGCTCCTACGAGCAGTACTTC	CASSSRTGSSYEQYF
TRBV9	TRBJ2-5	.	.	TGTGCCAGCGGGGGCAACAAAGAGACCCAGTACTTC	CASGGNKETQYF
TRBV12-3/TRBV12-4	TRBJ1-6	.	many	TGTGCCAGCAGTTTATTGGCCAGCCTTAATTCACCCCTCCACTTT	CASSLLASLNSPLHF
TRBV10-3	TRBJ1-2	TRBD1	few	TGTGCCATCAGTGATCCGCTGGACAGGGGCTATGGCTACACCTTC	CAISDPLDRGYGYTF
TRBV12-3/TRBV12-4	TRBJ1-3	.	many	TGTGCCAGCAGTTATTCTGGAAACACCATATATTTT	CASSYSGNTIYF
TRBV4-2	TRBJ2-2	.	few	TGTGCCAGCAGCCAAGATGGGTCGACCGGGGAGCTGTTTTTT	CASSQDGSTGELFF
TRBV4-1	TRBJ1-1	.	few	TGCGCCAGCAGCCCAGACATCGCGAACACTGAAGCTTTCTTT	CASSPDIANTEAFF
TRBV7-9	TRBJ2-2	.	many	TGTGCCAGCAGCTTACCAGGGAATAAGCTGTTTTTT	CASSLPGNKLFF
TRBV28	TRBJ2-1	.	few	TGTGCCAGCTCCGGCAGGAACTACAATGAGCAGTTCTTC	CASSGRNYNEQFF
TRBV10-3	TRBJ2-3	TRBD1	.	TGTGCCATCAGGCCAACCGGGACAGGGGACCAACATACGCAGTATTTT	CAIRPTGTGDQHTQYF
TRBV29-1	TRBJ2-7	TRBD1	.	TGCAGCGTTGCAAGGGGGCCCTACGAGCAGTACTTC	CSVARGPYEQYF
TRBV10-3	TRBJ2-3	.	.	TGTGCCATCTTAGTTGAAGATACGCAGTATTTT	CAILVEDTQYF
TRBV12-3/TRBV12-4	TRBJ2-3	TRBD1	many	TGTGCCAGCACCTCGGGGGACAGGGGGGCGACAGATACGCAGTATTTT	CASTSGDRGATDTQYF
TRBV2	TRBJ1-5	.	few	TGTGCCAGCACCTCGCAGGCCGGCAATCAGCCCCAGCATTTT	CASTSQAGNQPQHF
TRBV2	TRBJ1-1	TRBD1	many	TGTGCCAGCAGCCTGACAGGGGACACTGAAGCTTTCTTT	CASSLTGDTEAFF
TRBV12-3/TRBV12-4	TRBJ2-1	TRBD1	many	TGTGCCAGCAGGATGACAGGGTCCTACAATGAGCAGTTCTTC	CASRMTGSYNEQFF